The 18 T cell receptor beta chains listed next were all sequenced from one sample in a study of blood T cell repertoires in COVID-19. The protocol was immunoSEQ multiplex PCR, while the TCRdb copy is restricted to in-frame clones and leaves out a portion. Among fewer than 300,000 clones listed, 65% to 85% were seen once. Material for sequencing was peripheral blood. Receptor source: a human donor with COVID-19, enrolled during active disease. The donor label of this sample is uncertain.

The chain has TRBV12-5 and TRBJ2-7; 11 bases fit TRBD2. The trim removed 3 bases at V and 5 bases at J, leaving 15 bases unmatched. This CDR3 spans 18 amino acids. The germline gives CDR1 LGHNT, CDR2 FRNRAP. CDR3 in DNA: TGTGCTAGTGGTTTCTCCGGGCTAGCGGGAGGCTCAGTCCACGAGCAGTACTTC. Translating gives CASGFSGLAGGSVHEQYF.

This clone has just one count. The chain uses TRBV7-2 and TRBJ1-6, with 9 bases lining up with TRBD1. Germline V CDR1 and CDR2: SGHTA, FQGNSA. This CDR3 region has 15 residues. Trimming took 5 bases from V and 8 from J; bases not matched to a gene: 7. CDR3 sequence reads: CASSNPGQGYSPLHF. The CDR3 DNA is TGTGCCAGCAGCAACCCGGGACAGGGATATTCACCCCTCCACTTT.

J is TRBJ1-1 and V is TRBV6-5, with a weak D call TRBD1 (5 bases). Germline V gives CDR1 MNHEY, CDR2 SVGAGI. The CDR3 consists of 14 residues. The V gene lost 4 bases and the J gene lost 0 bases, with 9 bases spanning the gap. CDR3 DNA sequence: TGTGCCAGCAGTTGGGGCAGCCTGAACACTGAAGCTTTCTTT. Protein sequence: CASSWGSLNTEAFF.

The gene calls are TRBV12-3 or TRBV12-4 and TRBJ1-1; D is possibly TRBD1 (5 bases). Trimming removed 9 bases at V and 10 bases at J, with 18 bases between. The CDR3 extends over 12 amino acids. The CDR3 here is CASPVRGGRAFF. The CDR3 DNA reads TGTGCCAGTCCGGTGCGGGGGGGTCGAGCTTTCTTT.

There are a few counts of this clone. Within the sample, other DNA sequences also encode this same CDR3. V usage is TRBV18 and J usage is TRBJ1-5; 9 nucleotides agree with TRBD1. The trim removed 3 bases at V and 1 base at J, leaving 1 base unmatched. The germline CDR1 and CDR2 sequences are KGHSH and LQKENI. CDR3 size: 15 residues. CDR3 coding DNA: TGTGCCAGCTCACCGGGACAGGGAAGCAATCAGCCCCAGCATTTT. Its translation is CASSPGQGSNQPQHF.

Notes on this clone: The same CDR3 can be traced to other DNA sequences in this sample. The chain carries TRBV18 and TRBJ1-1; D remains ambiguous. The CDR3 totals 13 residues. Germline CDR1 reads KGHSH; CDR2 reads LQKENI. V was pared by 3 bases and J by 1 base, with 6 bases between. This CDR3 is CASSPRQNTEAFF. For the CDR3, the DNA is TGTGCCAGCTCACCGCGGCAGAACACTGAAGCTTTCTTT.

The CDR3 loop is CASSPGLNTGELFF. Here the CDR3 DNA reads TGTGCCAGCAGCCCCGGACTGAACACCGGGGAGCTGTTTTTT. The chain has TRBV6-5 and TRBJ2-2, with D perhaps TRBD2 (5 bases). The CDR3 sequence is 14 residues long. Germline CDR1 is MNHEY and CDR2 is SVGAGI. Trimming left V 6 bases short and J 1 base short, with 9 bases between.

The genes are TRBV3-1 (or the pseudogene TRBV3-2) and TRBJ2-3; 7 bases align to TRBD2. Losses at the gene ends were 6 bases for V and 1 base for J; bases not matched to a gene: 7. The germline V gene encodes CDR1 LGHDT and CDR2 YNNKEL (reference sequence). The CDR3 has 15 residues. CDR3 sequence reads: CASSSLATRTDTQYF. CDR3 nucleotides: TGTGCCAGCAGTTCACTAGCGACTCGCACAGATACGCAGTATTTT.

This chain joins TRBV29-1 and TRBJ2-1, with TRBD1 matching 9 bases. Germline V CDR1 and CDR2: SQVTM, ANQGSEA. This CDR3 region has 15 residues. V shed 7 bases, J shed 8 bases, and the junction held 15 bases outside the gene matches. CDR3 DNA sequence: TGCAGCGCTGGCTATGCCGGGACAGGGAGCGATGAGCAGTTCTTC. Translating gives CSAGYAGTGSDEQFF.

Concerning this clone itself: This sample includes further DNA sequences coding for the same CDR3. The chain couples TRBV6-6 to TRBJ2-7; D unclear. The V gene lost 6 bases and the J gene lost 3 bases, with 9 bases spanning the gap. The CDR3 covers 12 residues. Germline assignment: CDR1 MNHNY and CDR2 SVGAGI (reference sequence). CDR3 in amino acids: CASRPGGYEQYF. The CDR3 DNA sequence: TGTGCCAGCAGGCCAGGTGGCTACGAGCAGTACTTC.

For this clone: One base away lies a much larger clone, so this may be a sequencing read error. The DNA of the CDR3 is TGTGCCAGCAGTCGGACTAGCGGAAGGACCGGGGAGCTGTTTTTT. Its translation: CASSRTSGRTGELFF. This chain uses TRBV6-2 or TRBV6-3 with TRBJ2-2; 10 nucleotides align to TRBD2. The CDR3 sequence is 15 residues long. Germline V gene sequence: CDR1 MNHEY, CDR2 SVGEGT. Germline trimming cut 5 bases from V and 5 bases from J; bases unmatched to any gene: 5.

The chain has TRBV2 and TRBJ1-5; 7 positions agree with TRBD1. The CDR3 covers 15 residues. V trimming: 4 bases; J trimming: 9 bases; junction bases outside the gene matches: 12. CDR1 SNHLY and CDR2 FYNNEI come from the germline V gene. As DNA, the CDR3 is TGTGCCAGCAGTGTCCGGACAGGCCCGCAAGGGCCCCAGCATTTT. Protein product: CASSVRTGPQGPQHF. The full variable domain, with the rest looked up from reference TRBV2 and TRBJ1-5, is EPEVTQTPSHQVTQMGQEVILRCVPISNHLYFYWYRQILGQKVEFLVSFYNNEISEKSEIFDDQFSVERPDGSNFTLKIRSTKLEDSAMYFCASSVRTGPQGPQHFGDGTRLSIL.

In DNA form, the CDR3 reads TGTGCCAGCAGCCAAGTACACCAGGGGGCGGCCGAGCAGTACTTC. This gives the protein CASSQVHQGAAEQYF. The J gene is TRBJ2-7, the V gene TRBV14; TRBD1 aligns across 8 bases. J was trimmed by 6 bases and V by 1 base; bases with no gene match: 8. CDR1 SGHDN and CDR2 FVKESK come from the germline V gene. The CDR3 contains 15 residues.

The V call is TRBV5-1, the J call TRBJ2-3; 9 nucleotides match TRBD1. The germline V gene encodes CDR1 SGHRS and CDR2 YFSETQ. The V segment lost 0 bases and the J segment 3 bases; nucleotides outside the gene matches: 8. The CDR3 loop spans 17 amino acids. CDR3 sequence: CASSLVRTGGPTDTQYF. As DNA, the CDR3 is TGCGCCAGCAGCTTGGTGCGTACAGGGGGCCCTACAGATACGCAGTATTTT.

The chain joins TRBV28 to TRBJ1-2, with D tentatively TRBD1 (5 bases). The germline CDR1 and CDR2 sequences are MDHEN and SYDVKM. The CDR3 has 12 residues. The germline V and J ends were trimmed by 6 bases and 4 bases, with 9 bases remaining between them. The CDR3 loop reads CASRGRGYGYTF. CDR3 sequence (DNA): TGTGCCAGCAGGGGGAGGGGCTATGGCTACACCTTC.

The CDR3, as DNA: TGTGCCAGCAGCTTAATTTTAGGAGCAACGGGGGCCAACGTCCTGACTTTC. It translates to CASSLILGATGANVLTF. V gene TRBV3-1 (or the pseudogene TRBV3-2) combines with J gene TRBJ2-6; D gene uncertain. Between the trimmed V and J ends, which lost 5 bases and 4 bases, there was a span of 18 bases. CDR1 LGHDT and CDR2 YNNKEL come from the germline V gene (reference sequence). This CDR3 comprises 17 residues.

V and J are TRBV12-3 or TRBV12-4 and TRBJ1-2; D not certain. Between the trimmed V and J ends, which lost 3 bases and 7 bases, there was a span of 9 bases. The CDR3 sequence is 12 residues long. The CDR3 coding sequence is TGTGCCAGCAGTTTTCGGGAAGGTGGCTACACCTTC. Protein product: CASSFREGGYTF.

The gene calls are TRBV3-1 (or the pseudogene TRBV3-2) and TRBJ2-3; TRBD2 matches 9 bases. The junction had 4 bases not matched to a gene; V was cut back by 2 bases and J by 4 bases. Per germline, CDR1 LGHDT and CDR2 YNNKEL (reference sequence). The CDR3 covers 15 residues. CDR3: CASSQTQREADTQYF. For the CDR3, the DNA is TGTGCCAGCAGCCAAACCCAGCGGGAGGCAGATACGCAGTATTTT.